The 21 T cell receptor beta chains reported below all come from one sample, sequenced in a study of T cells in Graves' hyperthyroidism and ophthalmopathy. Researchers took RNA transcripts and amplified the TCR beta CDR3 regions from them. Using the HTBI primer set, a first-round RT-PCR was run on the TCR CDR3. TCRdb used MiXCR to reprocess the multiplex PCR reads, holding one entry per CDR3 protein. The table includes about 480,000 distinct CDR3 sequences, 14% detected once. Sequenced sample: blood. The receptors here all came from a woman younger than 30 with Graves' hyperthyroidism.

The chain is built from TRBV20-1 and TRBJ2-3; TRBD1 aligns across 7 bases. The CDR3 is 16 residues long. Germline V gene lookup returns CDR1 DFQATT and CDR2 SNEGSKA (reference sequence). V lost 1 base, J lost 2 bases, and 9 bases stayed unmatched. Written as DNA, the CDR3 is TGCAGTGCTAGAGGAGAATCCGGGACAGTCACAGATACGCAGTATTTT. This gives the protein CSARGESGTVTDTQYF.

The CDR3 DNA follows: TGTGCCAGCAAGCCACCCGGGACAGGCTACGAGCAGTACTTC. This encodes CASKPPGTGYEQYF. The rearrangement uses TRBV6-2 or TRBV6-3 and TRBJ2-7; 8 bases are a match to TRBD1. This CDR3 has 14 amino acids. J lost 3 bases, V lost 7 bases, and 8 bases had no gene match. Per the germline V gene, CDR1 is MNHEY and CDR2 is SVGEGT.

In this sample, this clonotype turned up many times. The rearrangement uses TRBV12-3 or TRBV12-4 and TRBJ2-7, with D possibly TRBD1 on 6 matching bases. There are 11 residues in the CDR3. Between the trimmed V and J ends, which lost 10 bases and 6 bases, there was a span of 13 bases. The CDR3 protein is CAITAGVEQYF. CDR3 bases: TGTGCCATCACCGCAGGGGTCGAGCAGTACTTC.

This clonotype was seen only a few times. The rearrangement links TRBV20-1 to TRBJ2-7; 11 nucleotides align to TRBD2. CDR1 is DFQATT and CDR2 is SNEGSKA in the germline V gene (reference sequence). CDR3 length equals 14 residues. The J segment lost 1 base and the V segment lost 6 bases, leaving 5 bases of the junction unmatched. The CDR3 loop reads CSAPTSGSSYEQYF. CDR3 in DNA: TGCAGTGCGCCAACTAGCGGGAGTTCCTACGAGCAGTACTTC.

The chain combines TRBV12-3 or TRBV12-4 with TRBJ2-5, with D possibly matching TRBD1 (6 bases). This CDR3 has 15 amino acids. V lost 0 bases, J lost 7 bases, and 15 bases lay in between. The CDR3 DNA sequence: TGTGCCAGCAGTTTAGCCCAGGCAGGGGCGGTGACCCAGTACTTC. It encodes CASSLAQAGAVTQYF.

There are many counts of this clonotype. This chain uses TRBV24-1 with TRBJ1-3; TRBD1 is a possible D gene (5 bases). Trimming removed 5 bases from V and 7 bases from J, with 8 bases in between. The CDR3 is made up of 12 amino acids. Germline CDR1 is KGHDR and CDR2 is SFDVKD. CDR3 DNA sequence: TGTGCCACCAGTGGCAGGGAGAACACCATATATTTT. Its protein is CATSGRENTIYF.

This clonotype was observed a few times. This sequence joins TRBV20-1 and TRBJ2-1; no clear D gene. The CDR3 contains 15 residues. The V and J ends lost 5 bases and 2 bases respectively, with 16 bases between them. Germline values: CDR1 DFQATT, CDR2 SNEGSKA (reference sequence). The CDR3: CSAPPHAHTYNEQFF. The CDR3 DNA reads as TGCAGTGCTCCCCCCCACGCGCACACCTACAATGAGCAGTTCTTC.

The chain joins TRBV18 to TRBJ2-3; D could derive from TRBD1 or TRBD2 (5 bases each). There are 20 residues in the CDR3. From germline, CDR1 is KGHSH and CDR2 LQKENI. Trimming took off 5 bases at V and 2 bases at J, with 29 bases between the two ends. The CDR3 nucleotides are TGTGCCAGCTCAGCAAACCAGATGAAACTAGACGGGGCCGCCACAGATACGCAGTATTTT. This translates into CASSANQMKLDGAATDTQYF.

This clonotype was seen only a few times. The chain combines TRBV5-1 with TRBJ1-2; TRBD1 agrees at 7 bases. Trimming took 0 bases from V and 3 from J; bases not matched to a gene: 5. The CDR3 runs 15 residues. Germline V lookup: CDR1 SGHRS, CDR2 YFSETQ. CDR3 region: CASSLGRGQDYGYTF. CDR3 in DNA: TGCGCCAGCAGCTTGGGGAGGGGGCAAGACTATGGCTACACCTTC.

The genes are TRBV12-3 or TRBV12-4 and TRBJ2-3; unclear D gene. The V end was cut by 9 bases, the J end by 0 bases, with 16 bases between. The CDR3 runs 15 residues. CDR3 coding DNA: TGTGCCAGTACCCCAGGATTATCTAGCACAGATACGCAGTATTTT. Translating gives CASTPGLSSTDTQYF.

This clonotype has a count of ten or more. CDR3 sequence: CASSPTGPAPLNTEAFF. CDR3 bases: TGTGCCAGCTCACCAACAGGCCCAGCCCCTCTGAACACTGAAGCTTTCTTT. V and J are TRBV18 and TRBJ1-1, with D tentatively TRBD1 (5 bases). The germline V gene has CDR1 KGHSH and CDR2 LQKENI. V was trimmed by 2 bases and J by 0 bases, leaving 16 bases between them. The CDR3 is 17 residues long.

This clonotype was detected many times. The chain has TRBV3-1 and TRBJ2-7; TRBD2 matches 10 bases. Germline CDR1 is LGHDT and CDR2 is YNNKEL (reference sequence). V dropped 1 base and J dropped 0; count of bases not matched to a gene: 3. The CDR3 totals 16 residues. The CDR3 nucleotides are TGTGCCAGCAGCCAAGGGACTAGCGGTTCCTCCTACGAGCAGTACTTC. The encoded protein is CASSQGTSGSSYEQYF.

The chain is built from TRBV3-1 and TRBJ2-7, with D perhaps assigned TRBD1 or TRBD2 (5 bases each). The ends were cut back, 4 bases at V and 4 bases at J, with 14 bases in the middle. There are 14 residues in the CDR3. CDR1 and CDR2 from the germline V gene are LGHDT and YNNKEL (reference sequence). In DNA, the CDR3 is TGTGCCAGCAGCCGGGGACCAAACAATTACGAGCAGTACGTC. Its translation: CASSRGPNNYEQYV.

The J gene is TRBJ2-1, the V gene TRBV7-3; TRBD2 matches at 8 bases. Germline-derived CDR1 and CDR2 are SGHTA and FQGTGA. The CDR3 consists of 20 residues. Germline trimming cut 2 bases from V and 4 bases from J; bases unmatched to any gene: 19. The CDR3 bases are TGTGCCAGCAGCTTATCCGGGGGGGGACCAGCGGGAGTTAGATACAATGAGCAGTTCTTC. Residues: CASSLSGGGPAGVRYNEQFF.

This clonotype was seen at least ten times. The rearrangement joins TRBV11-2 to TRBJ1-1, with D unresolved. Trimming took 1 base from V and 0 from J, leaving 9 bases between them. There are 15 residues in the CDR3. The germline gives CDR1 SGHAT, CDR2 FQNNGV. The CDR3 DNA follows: TGTGCCAGCAGCTTAGTCTACGAAATGAACACTGAAGCTTTCTTT. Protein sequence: CASSLVYEMNTEAFF. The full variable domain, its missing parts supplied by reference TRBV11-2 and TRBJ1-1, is EAGVAQSPRYKIIEKRQSVAFWCNPISGHATLYWYQQILGQGPKLLIQFQNNGVVDDSQLPKDRFSAERLKGVDSTLKIQPAKLEDSAVYLCASSLVYEMNTEAFFGQGTRLTVV.

The CDR3 DNA sequence: TGCAGTGCTAGGGGACGGGGAGGGTTGGGCTACACCTTC. Its protein product is CSARGRGGLGYTF. J is TRBJ1-2 and V is TRBV20-1, with D possibly being TRBD1 (5 bases). With 3 bases removed from V and 8 bases from J, the gap between germline ends came to 16 bases. CDR1 is DFQATT, CDR2 SNEGSKA, per germline (reference sequence). The CDR3 runs to 13 residues.

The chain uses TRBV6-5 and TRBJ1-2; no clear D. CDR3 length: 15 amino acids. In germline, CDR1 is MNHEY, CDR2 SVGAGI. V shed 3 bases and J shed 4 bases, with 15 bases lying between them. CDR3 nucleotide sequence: TGTGCCAGCAGTTATACAGTGGCAGGCGGCTATGGCTACACCTTC. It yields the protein CASSYTVAGGYGYTF.

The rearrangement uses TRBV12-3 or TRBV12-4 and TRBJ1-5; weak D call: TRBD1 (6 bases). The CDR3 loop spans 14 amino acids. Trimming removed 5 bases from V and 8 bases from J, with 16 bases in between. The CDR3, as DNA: TGTGCCAGCAGTCCGGGACATGACGCGGAGCCCCAGCATTTT. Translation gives CASSPGHDAEPQHF.

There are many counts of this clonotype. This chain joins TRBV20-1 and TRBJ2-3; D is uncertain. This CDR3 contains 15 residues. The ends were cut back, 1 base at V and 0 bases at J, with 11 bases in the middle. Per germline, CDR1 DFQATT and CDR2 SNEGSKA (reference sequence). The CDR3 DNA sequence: TGCAGTGCTAGAGCTAGACTGGCAAGCACAGATACGCAGTATTTT. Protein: CSARARLASTDTQYF.

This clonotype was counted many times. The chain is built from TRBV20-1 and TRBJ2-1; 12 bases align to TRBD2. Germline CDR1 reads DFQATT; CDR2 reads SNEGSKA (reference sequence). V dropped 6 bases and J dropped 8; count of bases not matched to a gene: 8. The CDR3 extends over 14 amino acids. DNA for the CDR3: TGCAGTGCCCGGACTAGCGGGATAATCTATGAGCAGTTCTTC. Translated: CSARTSGIIYEQFF.

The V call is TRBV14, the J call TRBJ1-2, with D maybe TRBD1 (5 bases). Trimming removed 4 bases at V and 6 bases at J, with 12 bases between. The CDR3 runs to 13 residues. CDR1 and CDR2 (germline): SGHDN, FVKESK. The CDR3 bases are TGTGCCAGCAGCCCGCCGGCAGGGAATGGCTACACCTTC. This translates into CASSPPAGNGYTF.